This T cell receptor (beta chain) stems from a study of technical replicates of blood from a handful of donors. Generated by immunoSEQ multiplex PCR, the TCRdb table keeps only in-frame clones and is missing some. Of tens of thousands of clones in the sample, about 86% were seen once. V lost 2 bases to trimming and J lost 0 bases; unmatched junction nucleotides: 4. The CDR3 has 16 residues. CDR1 and CDR2 from the germline V gene are GTSNPN and SVGIG (reference sequence). This receptor was obtained from a human donor in good health. Some clones in this sample may be carry-over from other donors' samples. The material sequenced was PBMCs. The chain combines TRBV30 with TRBJ2-5, with 12 bases matching TRBD2. CDR3 sequence: CAWSPWTSGDQETQYF. The CDR3 region has the DNA TGTGCCTGGAGTCCGTGGACTAGCGGGGACCAAGAGACCCAGTACTTC.